The 10 T cell receptor beta chains below were found in one sample sequenced in a study of Ad26.COV2.S vaccination and SARS-CoV-2 variants. Treatment indicated: about 20 received Ad26.COV2.S at low or high dose, single or two shots; a few received placebo; per-sample allocation not given. It was on day 63 after the first vaccine or placebo injection that samples were taken. Sequenced by immunoSEQ multiplex PCR; TCRdb stores in-frame clones only, minus some. The top ten clones hold 1.5% to 2% of a sample with almost 400,000 clones, approximately 91% of them seen once. The specimen was peripheral blood, collected in a trial of Ad26.COV2.S vaccine versus placebo. The source of these receptors is a person between 18 and 65 years old who received the Ad26.COV2.S COVID-19 vaccine or a placebo.

The chain joins TRBV5-1 to TRBJ2-3, with 11 bases lining up with TRBD2. Germline lookup yields CDR1 SGHRS and CDR2 YFSETQ. The CDR3 spans 15 residues. With V trimmed by 4 bases and J by 4 bases, 5 bases remained unmatched. DNA for the CDR3: TGCGCCAGCAGCGGGCTAGCGGGAGGATCAGATACGCAGTATTTT. It encodes CASSGLAGGSDTQYF. The full variable domain, rest sourced from reference TRBV5-1 and TRBJ2-3, is KAGVTQTPRYLIKTRGQQVTLSCSPISGHRSVSWYQQTPGQGLQFLFEYFSETQRNKGNFPGRFSGRQFSNSRSEMNVSTLELGDSALYLCASSGLAGGSDTQYFGPGTRLTVL.

V gene TRBV20-1 combines with J gene TRBJ2-7; TRBD2 matches 9 bases. V lost 3 bases, J lost 5 bases, and 5 bases stayed unmatched. CDR3 length equals 13 residues. Per germline, CDR1 DFQATT and CDR2 SNEGSKA (reference sequence). CDR3 loop: CSASSGRIDEQYF. The DNA of the CDR3 is TGCAGTGCTAGTAGCGGGAGAATCGACGAGCAGTACTTC.

The rearrangement links TRBV28 to TRBJ2-7; D is unclear. Looked up from germline, CDR1 is MDHEN and CDR2 is SYDVKM. Trimming took 8 bases from V and 5 from J, leaving 19 bases between them. The CDR3 consists of 14 residues. CDR3 residues: CASLSGRYKNEQYF. The CDR3 nucleotides read TGTGCCAGCCTATCCGGGCGGTATAAGAACGAGCAGTACTTC.

The chain couples TRBV7-6 to TRBJ2-1; D might be TRBD1 (5 bases). Looked up from germline, CDR1 is SGHVS and CDR2 is FNYEAQ. The CDR3 contains 15 residues. V gave up 1 base and J gave up 5 bases, with 12 bases separating them. The CDR3 protein is CASSLDRPSHNEQFF. The CDR3 DNA sequence: TGTGCCAGCAGCTTAGACAGGCCTTCCCACAATGAGCAGTTCTTC. The full variable domain, with the rest looked up from reference TRBV7-6 and TRBJ2-1, is GAGVSQSPRYKVTKRGQDVALRCDPISGHVSLYWYRQALGQGPEFLTYFNYEAQQDKSGLPNDRFSAERPEGSISTLTIQRTEQRDSAMYRCASSLDRPSHNEQFFGPGTRLTVL.

Details on this clone: The same CDR3 arises from other DNA sequences in this sample as well. The V gene is TRBV18, the J gene TRBJ1-1, with no clear D. The V gene lost 3 bases and the J gene lost 5 bases, with 10 bases spanning the gap. CDR1 KGHSH and CDR2 LQKENI come from the germline V gene. The CDR3 runs to 13 residues. CDR3 residues: CASSPSTGTEAFF. CDR3 DNA: TGTGCCAGCTCACCGAGTACGGGGACTGAAGCTTTCTTT.

The CDR3 DNA sequence: TGCGCCAGCAGTCCTGACAGGGTCCAAGAGACCCAGTACTTC. It specifies CASSPDRVQETQYF. The chain combines TRBV23-1 with TRBJ2-5, with 7 bases lining up with TRBD1. TRBV23-1 falls under the ORF class, with uncertain function. The CDR3 loop spans 14 amino acids. J gave up 1 base and V 4 bases, and 3 bases lay outside the gene matches.

The chain employs TRBV6-5 and TRBJ2-5; D unresolved. Germline V gives CDR1 MNHEY, CDR2 SVGAGI. The CDR3 runs to 13 residues. Trimming left V 8 bases short and J 3 bases short, with 13 bases between. CDR3 coding DNA: TGTGCCAGCCAACAAGTACTTAAAGAGACCCAGTACTTC. Translation gives CASQQVLKETQYF.

This chain uses TRBV28 with TRBJ2-7; a weak D match, TRBD2 (6 bases). V lost 6 bases to trimming and J lost 2 bases, with 14 bases between them. Germline V gene sequence: CDR1 MDHEN, CDR2 SYDVKM. The CDR3 sequence is 14 residues long. This CDR3 is CASSPGEKAYEQYF. The CDR3 DNA reads as TGTGCCAGCAGCCCGGGGGAGAAGGCCTACGAGCAGTACTTC.

The V and J genes are TRBV5-1 and TRBJ2-7; a possible D gene is TRBD1 (5 bases). V was pared by 3 bases and J by 7 bases, with 11 bases between. This CDR3 spans 12 amino acids. Per the germline V gene, CDR1 is SGHRS and CDR2 is YFSETQ. This chain's CDR3 is CASSSYRQEQYF. The CDR3 coding sequence is TGCGCCAGCAGCTCCTACCGACAGGAGCAGTACTTC.

CDR3 region: CASSQGPANTEAFF. In nucleotides, the CDR3 is TGTGCCAGCAGCCAAGGCCCGGCGAACACTGAAGCTTTCTTT. The V and J genes are TRBV14 and TRBJ1-1, with D uncertain. Per the germline V gene, CDR1 is SGHDN and CDR2 is FVKESK. The CDR3 runs 14 residues. The ends were cut back, 1 base at V and 1 base at J, with 7 bases in the middle.